Reported below is one TCR beta chain. This entry is derived from a study of cytomegalovirus exposure and HLA in healthy donors. 13 Jbeta primers and 60 Vbeta primers were used for the PCR. The method was immunoSEQ multiplex PCR; TCRdb's version includes in-frame clones alone and lacks a portion of them. The sample lists roughly 200,000 clones; around three quarters were seen once. This TCR was recovered from a young man in good health and CMV-seronegative. Specimen: PBMCs.

CDR3 DNA: TGTGCCAGCACGACCGGGACACGGAACACTGAAGCTTTCTTT. It codes for CASTTGTRNTEAFF. The gene calls are TRBV2 and TRBJ1-1, with D possibly TRBD1 on 6 matching bases. V was clipped by 7 bases and J by 1 base, with 13 bases between them. From germline, CDR1 is SNHLY and CDR2 FYNNEI. This CDR3 has 14 residues. The full variable domain, with the rest looked up from reference TRBV2 and TRBJ1-1, is EPEVTQTPSHQVTQMGQEVILRCVPISNHLYFYWYRQILGQKVEFLVSFYNNEISEKSEIFDDQFSVERPDGSNFTLKIRSTKLEDSAMYFCASTTGTRNTEAFFGQGTRLTVV.